The entry below gives a single T cell receptor (beta chain) sequence along with its context. The germline CDR1 and CDR2 sequences are SGHTA and FQGNSA. The CDR3 has 17 residues. J lost 0 bases, V lost 4 bases, and 12 bases had no gene match. The data were obtained in a study of shared T cell receptors in the human thymus. Repertoires were generated with immunoSEQ multiplex PCR, while TCRdb's copy carries only in-frame clones and drops some. The sample shows 500,000 to 750,000 clones, more than 75% of them seen only once. This sample also appeared in a second study, on human thymus T cells. This second study says: Thymus tissue for the work was resected from patients undergoing corrective heart surgery. Both thymic and peripheral blood repertoires showed apparently biased V and J usage. What related research reported was that thymic repertoires overlapped highly among unrelated individuals.

The material sequenced was thymocytes. V gene TRBV7-2 combines with J gene TRBJ2-7; TRBD2 aligns across 7 bases. This receptor was obtained from a boy younger than two with a congenital heart defect. The CDR3 reads CASSYGRPRLSSYEQYF. For the CDR3, the DNA is TGTGCCAGCAGCTACGGGAGGCCGCGCCTCAGCTCCTACGAGCAGTACTTC.